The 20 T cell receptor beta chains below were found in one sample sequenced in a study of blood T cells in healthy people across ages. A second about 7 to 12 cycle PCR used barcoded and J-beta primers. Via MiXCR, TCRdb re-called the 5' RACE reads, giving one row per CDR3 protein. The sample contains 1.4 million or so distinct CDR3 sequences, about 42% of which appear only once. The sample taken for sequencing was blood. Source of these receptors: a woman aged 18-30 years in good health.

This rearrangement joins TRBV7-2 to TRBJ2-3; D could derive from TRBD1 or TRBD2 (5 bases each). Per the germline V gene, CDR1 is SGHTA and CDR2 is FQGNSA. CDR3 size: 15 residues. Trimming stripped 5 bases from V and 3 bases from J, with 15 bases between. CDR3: CASSPRRTRTDTQYF. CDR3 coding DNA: TGTGCCAGCAGCCCCCGGAGGACAAGAACAGATACGCAGTATTTT.

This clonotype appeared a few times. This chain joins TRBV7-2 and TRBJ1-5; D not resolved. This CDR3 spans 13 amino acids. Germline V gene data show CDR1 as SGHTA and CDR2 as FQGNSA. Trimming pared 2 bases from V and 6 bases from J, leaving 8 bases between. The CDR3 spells CASSLTRSQPQHF. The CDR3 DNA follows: TGTGCCAGCAGCTTAACCAGGTCTCAGCCCCAGCATTTT. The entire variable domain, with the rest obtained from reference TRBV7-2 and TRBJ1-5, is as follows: GAGVSQSPSNKVTEKGKDVELRCDPISGHTALYWYRQSLGQGLEFLIYFQGNSAPDKSGLPSDRFSAERTGGSVSTLTIQRTQQEDSAVYLCASSLTRSQPQHFGDGTRLSIL.

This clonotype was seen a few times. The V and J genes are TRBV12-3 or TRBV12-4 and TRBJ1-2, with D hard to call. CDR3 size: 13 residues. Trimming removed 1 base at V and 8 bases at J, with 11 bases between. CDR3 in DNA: TGTGCCAGCAGTTTAGGCTGGGTATGGGGCTACACCTTC. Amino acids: CASSLGWVWGYTF.

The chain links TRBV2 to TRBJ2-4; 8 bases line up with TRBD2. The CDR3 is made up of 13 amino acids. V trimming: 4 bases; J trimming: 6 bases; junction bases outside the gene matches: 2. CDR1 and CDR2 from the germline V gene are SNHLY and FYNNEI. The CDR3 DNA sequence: TGTGCCAGCAGTGGGCTAGCGGGAAACATTCAGTACTTC. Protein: CASSGLAGNIQYF.

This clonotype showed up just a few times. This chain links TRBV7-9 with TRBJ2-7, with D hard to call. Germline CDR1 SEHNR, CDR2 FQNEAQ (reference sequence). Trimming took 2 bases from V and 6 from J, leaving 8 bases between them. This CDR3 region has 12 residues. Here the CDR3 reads CASSLLGLEQYF. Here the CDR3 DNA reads TGTGCCAGCAGCTTACTGGGTCTCGAGCAGTACTTC.

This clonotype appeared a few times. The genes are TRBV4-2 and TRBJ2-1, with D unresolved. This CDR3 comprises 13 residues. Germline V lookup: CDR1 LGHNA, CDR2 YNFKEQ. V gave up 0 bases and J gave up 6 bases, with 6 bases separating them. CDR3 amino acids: CASSQEESNEQFF. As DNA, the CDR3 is TGTGCCAGCAGCCAAGAAGAAAGCAATGAGCAGTTCTTC.

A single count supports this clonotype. The CDR3 DNA is TGTGCCACCAGCAGAGATGTTGACGCGGTATTTCGGTACCAAGAGACCCAGTACTTC. As protein: CATSRDVDAVFRYQETQYF. The chain carries TRBV15 and TRBJ2-5; D unresolved. The CDR3 is 19 residues long. The germline V and J ends were trimmed by 0 bases and 0 bases, with 20 bases remaining between them. Germline assignment: CDR1 LNHNV and CDR2 YYDKDF (reference sequence).

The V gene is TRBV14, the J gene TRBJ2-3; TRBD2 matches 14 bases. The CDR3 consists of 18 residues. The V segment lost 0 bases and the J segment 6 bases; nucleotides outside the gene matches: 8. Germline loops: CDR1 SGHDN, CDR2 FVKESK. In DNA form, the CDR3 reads TGTGCCAGCAGCCAAGATCCCGGACTAGCGGGGGGATTCGATACGCAGTATTTT. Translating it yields CASSQDPGLAGGFDTQYF.

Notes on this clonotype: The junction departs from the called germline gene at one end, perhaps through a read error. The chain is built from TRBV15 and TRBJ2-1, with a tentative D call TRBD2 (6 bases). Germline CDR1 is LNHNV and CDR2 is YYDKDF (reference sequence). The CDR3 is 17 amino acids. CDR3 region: CATSRERSRDSSNEQFF. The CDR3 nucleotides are TGTGCCACCAGCAGAGAGAGATCCCGGGACTCCTCCAATGAGCAGTTCTTC.

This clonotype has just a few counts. This CDR3 is CASSGPGNEQYF. DNA for the CDR3: TGTGCCAGCAGTGGACCCGGAAACGAGCAGTACTTC. J is TRBJ2-7 and V is TRBV2; D is unclear. V gave up 4 bases and J gave up 5 bases, with 9 bases separating them. Germline CDR1 and CDR2: SNHLY and FYNNEI. The CDR3 consists of 12 residues. Using reference TRBV2 and TRBJ2-7 for the parts outside the CDR3, the full variable domain is EPEVTQTPSHQVTQMGQEVILRCVPISNHLYFYWYRQILGQKVEFLVSFYNNEISEKSEIFDDQFSVERPDGSNFTLKIRSTKLEDSAMYFCASSGPGNEQYFGPGTRLTVT.

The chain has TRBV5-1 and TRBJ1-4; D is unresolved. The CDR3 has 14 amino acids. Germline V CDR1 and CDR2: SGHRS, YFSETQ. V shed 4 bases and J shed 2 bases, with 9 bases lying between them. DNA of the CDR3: TGCGCCAGCAGCCGGAGTACGACTAATGAAAAACTGTTTTTT. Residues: CASSRSTTNEKLFF.

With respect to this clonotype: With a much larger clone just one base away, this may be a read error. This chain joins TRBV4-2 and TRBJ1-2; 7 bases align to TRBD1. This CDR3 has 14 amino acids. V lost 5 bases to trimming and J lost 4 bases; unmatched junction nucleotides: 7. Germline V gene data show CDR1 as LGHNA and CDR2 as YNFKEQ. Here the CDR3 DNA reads TGTGCCAGCAGCTCAGAGGGACAGTTCTATGGCTACACCTTC. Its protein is CASSSEGQFYGYTF.

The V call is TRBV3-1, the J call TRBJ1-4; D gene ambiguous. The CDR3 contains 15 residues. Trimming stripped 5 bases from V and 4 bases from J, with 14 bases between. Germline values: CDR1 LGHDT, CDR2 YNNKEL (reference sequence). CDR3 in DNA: TGTGCCAGCAGCGCTCCGACGGAGGGTAATGAAAAACTGTTTTTT. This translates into CASSAPTEGNEKLFF.

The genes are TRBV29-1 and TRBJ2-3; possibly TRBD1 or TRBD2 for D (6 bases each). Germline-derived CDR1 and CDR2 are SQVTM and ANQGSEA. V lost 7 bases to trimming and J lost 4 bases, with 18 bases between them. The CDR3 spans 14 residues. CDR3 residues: CSATERGESDTQYF. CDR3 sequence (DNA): TGCAGCGCCACTGAGAGGGGGGAATCAGATACGCAGTATTTT.

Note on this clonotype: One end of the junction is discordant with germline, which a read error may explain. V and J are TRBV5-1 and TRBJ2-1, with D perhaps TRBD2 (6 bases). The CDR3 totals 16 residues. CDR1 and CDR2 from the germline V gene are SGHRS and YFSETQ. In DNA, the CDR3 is TGCACCAGCAGCTTGGATCTGCGGGGTACCTACAATGAGCAGTTCTTC. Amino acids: CTSSLDLRGTYNEQFF.

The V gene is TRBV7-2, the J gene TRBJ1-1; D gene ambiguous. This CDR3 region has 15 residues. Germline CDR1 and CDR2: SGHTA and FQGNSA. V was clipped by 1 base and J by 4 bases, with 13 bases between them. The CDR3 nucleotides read TGTGCCAGCAGCTTAGACCCCGGGAAGGTCACTGAAGCTTTCTTT. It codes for CASSLDPGKVTEAFF. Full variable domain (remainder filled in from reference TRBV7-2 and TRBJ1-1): GAGVSQSPSNKVTEKGKDVELRCDPISGHTALYWYRQSLGQGLEFLIYFQGNSAPDKSGLPSDRFSAERTGGSVSTLTIQRTQQEDSAVYLCASSLDPGKVTEAFFGQGTRLTVV.

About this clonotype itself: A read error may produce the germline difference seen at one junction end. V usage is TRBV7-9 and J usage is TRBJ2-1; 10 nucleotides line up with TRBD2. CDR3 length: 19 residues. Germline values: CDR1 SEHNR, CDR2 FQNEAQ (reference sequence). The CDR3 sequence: CASSSIDPGLARSYKEQFF. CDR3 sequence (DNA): TGTGCCAGCAGTTCAATTGACCCGGGACTAGCGCGTTCCTACAAGGAGCAGTTTTTC.

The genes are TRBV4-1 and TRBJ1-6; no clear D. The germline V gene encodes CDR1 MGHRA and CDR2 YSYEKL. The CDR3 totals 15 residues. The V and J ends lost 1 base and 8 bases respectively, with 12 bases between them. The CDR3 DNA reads TGCGCCAGCAGCCAAGGGGTTATTAGTGATTCACCCCTCCACTTT. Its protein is CASSQGVISDSPLHF.

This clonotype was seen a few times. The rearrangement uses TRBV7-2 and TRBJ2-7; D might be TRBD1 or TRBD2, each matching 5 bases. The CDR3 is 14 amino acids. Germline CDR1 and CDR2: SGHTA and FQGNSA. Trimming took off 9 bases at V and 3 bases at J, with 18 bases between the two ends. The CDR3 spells CARPTGPSVYEQYF. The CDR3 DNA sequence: TGTGCCAGACCCACGGGACCCTCTGTCTACGAGCAGTACTTC.

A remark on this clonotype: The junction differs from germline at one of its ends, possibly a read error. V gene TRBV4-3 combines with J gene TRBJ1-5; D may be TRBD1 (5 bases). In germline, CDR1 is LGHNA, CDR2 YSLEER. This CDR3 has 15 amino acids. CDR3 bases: TGCGCCAGCAGCCAAGATGGGGGAAGCAATCAGCCCCGGCATTTT. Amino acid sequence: CASSQDGGSNQPRHF.